The 7 T cell receptor beta chains below were found in one sample sequenced in a study of blood T cell repertoires in COVID-19. Here immunoSEQ multiplex PCR was the method, and the copy in TCRdb shows in-frame clones only, minus some. The repertoire holds around 15,000 clones, more than 85% seen once, with 13% in the top ten. Source material: peripheral blood. The source is a human donor in a cohort sampled during active COVID-19.

J is TRBJ2-5 and V is TRBV27; D perhaps matches TRBD1 (5 bases). The CDR3 has 18 amino acids. Germline CDR1 reads MNHEY; CDR2 reads SMNVEV (reference sequence). The ends were cut back, 6 bases at V and 5 bases at J, with 28 bases in the middle. The CDR3 DNA follows: TGTGCCAGCAGCCCTCTCGCCCTAGGACACCAAAGGAGCGAGACCCAGTACTTC. As protein: CASSPLALGHQRSETQYF.

The rearrangement links TRBV9 to TRBJ1-2; D is possibly TRBD1 (6 bases). V shed 0 bases and J shed 1 base, with 10 bases lying between them. Germline loops: CDR1 SGDLS, CDR2 YYNGEE. The CDR3 length is 15 residues. The CDR3 nucleotides are TGTGCCAGCAGCGTAGGCCAGGGGCTTAACTATGGCTACACCTTC. Protein product: CASSVGQGLNYGYTF.

The gene calls are TRBV6-5 and TRBJ2-1, with 11 bases fitting TRBD2. V gave up 6 bases and J gave up 7 bases; unmatched junction bases: 8. From germline, CDR1 is MNHEY and CDR2 SVGAGI. The CDR3 totals 15 residues. CDR3 bases: TGTGCCAGCAGGGGAATAGCGGGGGGGCCGAATGAGCAGTTCTTC. This codes for CASRGIAGGPNEQFF.

This clone was counted once. The chain uses TRBV6-5 and TRBJ2-2, with D tentatively TRBD1 (6 bases). CDR1 and CDR2 from the germline V gene are MNHEY and SVGAGI. The CDR3 consists of 16 residues. V lost 4 bases to trimming and J lost 0 bases, with 12 bases between them. The CDR3 sequence is CASSSPGHTNTGELFF. CDR3 in DNA: TGTGCCAGCAGTTCTCCGGGACACACGAACACCGGGGAGCTGTTTTTT.

The rearrangement joins TRBV19 to TRBJ2-4; 8 bases align to TRBD2. Germline-derived CDR1 and CDR2 are LNHDA and SQIVND (reference sequence). This CDR3 is built from 15 residues. With 6 bases clipped from V and 0 bases from J, the junction kept 4 bases outside the gene matches. CDR3 DNA: TGTGCCAGTAGAGACGGGGGGGGAGCCAAAAACATTCAGTACTTC. Residues: CASRDGGGAKNIQYF.

This chain connects TRBV7-2 to TRBJ2-1; 7 bases are shared with TRBD1. Trimming took 2 bases from V and 4 from J; bases not matched to a gene: 8. The CDR3 totals 16 residues. Germline assignment: CDR1 SGHTA and CDR2 FQGNSA. As DNA, the CDR3 is TGTGCCAGCAGCTTAAGGGGACAGACCCTTTACAATGAGCAGTTCTTC. The encoded protein is CASSLRGQTLYNEQFF.

A single count supports this clone. V and J are TRBV11-2 and TRBJ2-6, with a possible D match to TRBD2 (5 bases). V was clipped by 4 bases and J by 5 bases, with 12 bases between them. This CDR3 is 15 amino acids long. Germline-derived CDR1 and CDR2 are SGHAT and FQNNGV. CDR3 in amino acids: CASSSQLGWANVLTF. The DNA for the CDR3 is TGTGCCAGCAGCTCGCAACTAGGCTGGGCCAACGTCCTGACTTTC.